The 6 T cell receptor beta chains given below trace back to one sample, sequenced in a study of T cell repertoires in cytomegalovirus infection. TCRdb re-called the reads with MiXCR, one entry per CDR3 protein. This table has approximately 500,000 distinct CDR3 sequences, over 9% appearing once. Source material: PBMCs. Source of these receptors: a human donor in good health (CMV status not recorded). Some clones in this sample may be carry-over from other donors' samples.

At least ten counts were recorded for this clonotype. The CDR3 DNA reads as TGTGCCAGCAGCCCTAGCGGGGCCCTTAACAATGAGCAGTTCTTC. This gives the protein CASSPSGALNNEQFF. The chain carries TRBV7-3 and TRBJ2-1; 9 nucleotides line up with TRBD2. V trimming: 5 bases; J trimming: 5 bases; junction bases outside the gene matches: 7. The CDR3 covers 15 residues. Per the germline V gene, CDR1 is SGHTA and CDR2 is FQGTGA.

This clonotype came up many times. The chain has TRBV7-2 and TRBJ2-3; D is uncertain. The CDR3 has 13 residues. V was shortened by 5 bases and J by 2 bases, with 8 bases between the two germline ends. Germline V gene data show CDR1 as SGHTA and CDR2 as FQGNSA. CDR3 in amino acids: CASSAPNTDTQYF. The CDR3 DNA sequence: TGTGCCAGCAGCGCCCCGAACACAGATACGCAGTATTTT.

This clonotype has ten or more counts. The chain combines TRBV7-8 with TRBJ2-3, with unresolved D. This CDR3 is built from 15 residues. Germline V gene data show CDR1 as SGHVS and CDR2 as FQNEAQ. The V end was cut by 1 base, the J end by 8 bases, with 16 bases between. CDR3 region: CASSLVYQEPSTQYF. For the CDR3, the DNA is TGTGCCAGCAGCTTAGTATATCAGGAGCCGAGTACGCAGTATTTT.

In its sample, this clonotype was seen a few times. V usage is TRBV29-1 and J usage is TRBJ1-1; no clear D gene. Trimming stripped 4 bases from V and 0 bases from J, with 6 bases between. This CDR3 has 12 residues. Germline CDR1 is SQVTM and CDR2 is ANQGSEA. The CDR3 sequence: CSVAGLNTEAFF. DNA of the CDR3: TGCAGCGTTGCCGGACTGAACACTGAAGCTTTCTTT.

About this clonotype itself: Its ends do not fully match the called genes, so a read error is possible. The chain combines TRBV27 with TRBJ2-5; unclear D gene. Per germline, CDR1 MNHEY and CDR2 SMNVEV (reference sequence). This CDR3 contains 14 residues. CDR3 sequence (DNA): TGTGCCAGGAGTTTAAAGGTCGCCGAAGAGACCCAGTACTTC. Its protein product is CARSLKVAEETQYF.

This clonotype was seen a few times. V usage is TRBV6-1 and J usage is TRBJ2-3; 7 bases agree with TRBD2. Germline trimming cut 7 bases from V and 6 bases from J; bases unmatched to any gene: 4. Germline V CDR1 and CDR2: MNHNS, SASEGT. The CDR3 covers 12 residues. CDR3 loop: CASTRGGDTQYF. CDR3 coding DNA: TGTGCCAGCACCCGGGGAGGGGATACGCAGTATTTT.